A selection of T cell receptor beta chains follows, all from one sample in a study of blood T cell repertoires in COVID-19. Sequenced by immunoSEQ multiplex PCR; TCRdb stores in-frame clones only, minus some. The table records 55,000 to 65,000 clones, around 80% of them present only once. Sequenced: peripheral blood. The receptors were sampled from a man in his sixties with acute or convalescent COVID-19. CDR3s include the opening cysteine and the closing phenylalanine or tryptophan. The D gene is left open where the match is weak. Rows may omit the clone size; those that give it use once, few, many or a size class.

j_call d_call v_call clone_size cdr3_nt cdr3_aa
TRBJ2-1 - TRBV29-1 - TGCAGCGTCCAGATCGACATCGCCAATGAGCAGTTCTTC CSVQIDIANEQFF
TRBJ2-1 - TRBV5-4 - TGTGCCAGCAGGACTGAGGGCGGTGAGCAGTTCTTC CASRTEGGEQFF
TRBJ1-1 - TRBV27 few TGTGCCAGCAGCCCTATTCAGAGGGCTTCGGGACTGGGTGAATTGGTTGATCCTGAAGCTTTCTTT CASSPIQRASGLGELVDPEAFF
TRBJ2-7 TRBD2 TRBV4-2 - TGTGCCAGCAGCCAAGATTTGGGACTAGCGGGACGGGAGCAGTACTTC CASSQDLGLAGREQYF
TRBJ2-2 TRBD2 TRBV24-1 - TGTGCCACCAGTGATCGCCTTCGGGGGGACACCGGGGAGCTGTTTTTT CATSDRLRGDTGELFF
TRBJ2-1 TRBD2 TRBV6-5 - TGTGCCAGCAGACCCGGGACTAGAAACTACAATGAGCAGTTCTTC CASRPGTRNYNEQFF
TRBJ1-2 - TRBV28 once TGTGCCAGCAGCTCGGGAGTTAACTATGGCTACACCTTC CASSSGVNYGYTF
TRBJ2-1 TRBD2 TRBV6-2/TRBV6-3 - TGTGCCAGCAGCAGTGAGTCGGGACTAGATGGGTATGAGCAGTTCTTC CASSSESGLDGYEQFF
TRBJ1-1 - TRBV7-4 few TGTGCCAGCAGCTTACTCTCCTCCAGCACTGAAGCTTTCTTT CASSLLSSSTEAFF
TRBJ1-3 - TRBV2 - TGTGCCAGCAGTATGAGGGGGAACACCATATATTTT CASSMRGNTIYF
TRBJ2-7 - TRBV7-6 - TGTGCCAGCAGCTTAGCCTCCGGGACACCGTACTACGAGCAGTACTTC CASSLASGTPYYEQYF
TRBJ2-3 TRBD1 TRBV30 - TGTGCCTGGACCTACAGGGGCGAAGCAGATACGCAGTATTTT CAWTYRGEADTQYF
TRBJ1-3 TRBD1 TRBV13 - TGTGCCAGCAGCTTAGCCAGACAGGGGGCTGGAAACACCATATATTTT CASSLARQGAGNTIYF
TRBJ1-6 - TRBV19 - TGTGCCAGTAGGAGTGGTAGTTCACCCCTCCACTTT CASRSGSSPLHF
TRBJ2-5 - TRBV19 - TGTGCCAGTAGTTCCTGGAGGCTATTACGGGAGACCCAGTACTTC CASSSWRLLRETQYF
TRBJ2-2 TRBD2 TRBV6-2/TRBV6-3 few TGTGCCAGCAGTTTCCGGACTAGCGCAAACACCGGGGAGCTGTTTTTT CASSFRTSANTGELFF
TRBJ2-1 - TRBV4-1 once TGCGCCAGCAGCCCCAATATTATTCCAGCGACCAGTAACAATGAGCAGTTCTTC CASSPNIIPATSNNEQFF
TRBJ1-1 TRBD1 TRBV19 once TGTGCCAGTAGGTACTGGGACAGGGTGAGAAACACTGAAGCTTTCTTT CASRYWDRVRNTEAFF
TRBJ2-1 TRBD2 TRBV7-3 - TGTGCCAGCAGGTTACTAGCGGGACACTACAATGAGCAGTTCTTC CASRLLAGHYNEQFF
TRBJ2-3 TRBD2 TRBV7-9 - TGTGCCAGCAGTCATCCGGGACTACTTCGCACAGATACGCAGTATTTT CASSHPGLLRTDTQYF
TRBJ2-6 - TRBV7-2 - TGTGCCAGCAGCTTTGACAGATTCTCTGGGGCCAACGTCCTGACTTTC CASSFDRFSGANVLTF
TRBJ2-1 - TRBV9 few TGTGCCAGCAGCGTGACCGGGGCAGGGGATGAGCAGTTCTTC CASSVTGAGDEQFF
TRBJ2-7 - TRBV29-1 - TGCAGCGTTGTTCTCTCCTCCTCCTACGAGCAGTACTTC CSVVLSSSYEQYF
TRBJ2-1 - TRBV19 - TGTGCCAGTAGTATAGGCAAGCTTATAGCCAATGAGCAGTTCTTC CASSIGKLIANEQFF
TRBJ1-3 - TRBV28 - TGTGCCAGCACCCCCACTTCGCGGAACACCATATATTTT CASTPTSRNTIYF
TRBJ2-1 TRBD2 TRBV5-4 - TGTGCCAGCAGTCCTACTAGCGGGAGCTACGATGAGCAGTTCTTC CASSPTSGSYDEQFF
TRBJ2-1 TRBD2 TRBV27 - TGTGCCAGCAGTCCGAGCGGGGTCAGCTCCTACAATGAGCAGTTCTTC CASSPSGVSSYNEQFF
TRBJ1-6 - TRBV7-2 - TGTGCCAGCAGCTTTAATCAGAATTCACCCCTCCACTTT CASSFNQNSPLHF
TRBJ1-5 - TRBV10-3 few TGTGCCATCAGTCACCCGGGGCAGCCCCAGCATTTT CAISHPGQPQHF
TRBJ2-2 - TRBV5-1 - TGCGCCAGCAGCTTGGGGACAACCAAAACCGGGGAGCTGTTTTTT CASSLGTTKTGELFF
TRBJ2-2 - TRBV5-6 - TGTGCCAGCAGCTTGGTATTTGAGCACGGGGAGCTGTTTTTT CASSLVFEHGELFF
TRBJ1-2 - TRBV5-4 - TGTGCCAGCAGCGCAAGCACCCACTATGGCTACACCTTC CASSASTHYGYTF
TRBJ2-3 - TRBV28 once TGTGCCAGCAGTTTAGGGTGGGGCCCATCAGGGGATACGCAGTATTTT CASSLGWGPSGDTQYF
TRBJ2-2 - TRBV7-9 - TGTGCCAGCAGCTTCCGGGAACAGAACACCGGGGAGCTGTTTTTT CASSFREQNTGELFF
TRBJ2-5 - TRBV2 - TGTGCCAGCATCTTAGGGGGTGCGGGAGAGACCCAGTACTTC CASILGGAGETQYF
TRBJ1-2 TRBD1 TRBV7-2 - TGTGCCAGCAGCTTAGGAGGGGGCGATGGCTACACCTTC CASSLGGGDGYTF
TRBJ2-3 TRBD1 TRBV7-9 - TGTGCCAGCACTCGGACAGGGGGCACAGATACGCAGTATTTT CASTRTGGTDTQYF
TRBJ2-6 TRBD2 TRBV5-6 - TGTGCCAGCAGCTTCGCCCGACTAGCAGATATCTCTGGGGCCAACGTCCTGACTTTC CASSFARLADISGANVLTF
TRBJ2-7 - TRBV30 - TGTGCCTGGGGTAGAGGTAGGGGGGGCTACGAGCAGTACTTC CAWGRGRGGYEQYF
TRBJ2-6 - TRBV5-6 - TGTGCCAGCAGCTTCCGGGCTGGGGCCAACGTCCTGACTTTC CASSFRAGANVLTF
TRBJ1-4 - TRBV7-2 - TGTGCCAGCAGCTTAGCGGTTACAGGACCTAATGAAAAACTGTTTTTT CASSLAVTGPNEKLFF
TRBJ2-7 - TRBV2 - TGTGCCAGCAGGAAAGGGACTGGCCCCACCTACGAGCAGTACTTC CASRKGTGPTYEQYF
TRBJ2-2 - TRBV11-2 - TGTGCCAGCAGCTCCCCAAAGGGGGAGTACGGGGAGCTGTTTTTT CASSSPKGEYGELFF
TRBJ1-1 TRBD1 TRBV5-1 - TGCGCCAGCAGCTTTCGACAGGGGAACACTGAAGCTTTCTTT CASSFRQGNTEAFF
TRBJ2-5 - TRBV7-8 few TGTGCCAGCACCCGGGACACCCAAGAGACCCAGTACTTC CASTRDTQETQYF
TRBJ2-4 TRBD1 TRBV14 - TGTGCCAGCAGCCGATACCCGGGACAGGGAAACATTCAGTACTTC CASSRYPGQGNIQYF
TRBJ2-5 - TRBV6-5 - TGTGCCAGCAGCCCCCCGGCAGCGCAAGAGACCCAGTACTTC CASSPPAAQETQYF
TRBJ2-1 - TRBV7-2 - TGTGCCAGCAGCTGGCTAGCCGCGGGAGAGCAGTTCTTC CASSWLAAGEQFF
TRBJ2-1 TRBD1 TRBV27 - TGTGCCAGCAGTCCTACGGGGACAGGGGAATACAATGAGCAGTTCTTC CASSPTGTGEYNEQFF
TRBJ1-1 TRBD1 TRBV11-2 - TGTGCCAGCAGCTTAAGTCGGACAGGTTGGAACACTGAAGCTTTCTTT CASSLSRTGWNTEAFF
TRBJ2-7 - TRBV11-2 - TGTGCCAGCAGCGAAGGGGTTGGCGAGCAGTACTTC CASSEGVGEQYF
TRBJ1-1 - TRBV4-2 few TGTGCCAGCAGCCTACAGTCGGCCACTGAAGCTTTCTTT CASSLQSATEAFF
TRBJ2-3 TRBD2 TRBV2 - TGTGCCAGCAGTCCTAGCGGGATTGGGGCAGATACGCAGTATTTT CASSPSGIGADTQYF
TRBJ2-5 - TRBV2 few TGTGCCAGCAGTATATACGGGACAAGTGGGACCCAGTACTTC CASSIYGTSGTQYF
TRBJ1-5 TRBD1 TRBV28 few TGTGCCAGCAGCCAGGGGGCAAGACAGCCCCAGCATTTT CASSQGARQPQHF
TRBJ2-7 TRBD1 TRBV28 once TGTGCCAGCAGAAGAGGCAGGGGGCTTTCGTACGAGCAGTACTTC CASRRGRGLSYEQYF
TRBJ2-2 - TRBV19 - TGTGCCAGTCTAGGGAGGTCAGCGAGGGAGCTGTTTTTT CASLGRSARELFF
TRBJ1-3 - TRBV4-1 - TGCGCCAGCAGCTGGAGGGTTGCCCTTGACTCTGGAAACACCATATATTTT CASSWRVALDSGNTIYF
TRBJ2-7 TRBD2 TRBV29-1 - TGCAGCGTTTTAGCGGGAACGCCCAGCTACGAGCAGTACTTC CSVLAGTPSYEQYF
TRBJ1-2 TRBD1 TRBV7-9 - TGTGCCAGCAGCTTCCCATTACTCGGGACAGACTATGGCTACACCTTC CASSFPLLGTDYGYTF